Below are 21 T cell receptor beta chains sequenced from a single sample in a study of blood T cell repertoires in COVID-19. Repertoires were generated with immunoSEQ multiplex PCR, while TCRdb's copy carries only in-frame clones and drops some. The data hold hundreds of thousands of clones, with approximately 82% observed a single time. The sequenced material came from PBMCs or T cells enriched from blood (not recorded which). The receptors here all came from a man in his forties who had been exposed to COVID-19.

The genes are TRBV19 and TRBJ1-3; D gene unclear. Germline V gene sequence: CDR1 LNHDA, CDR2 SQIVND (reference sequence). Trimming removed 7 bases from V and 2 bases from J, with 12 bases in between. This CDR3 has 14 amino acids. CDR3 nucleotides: TGTGCCAGTACGTGGGGAGGAGCTGGAAACACCATATATTTT. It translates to CASTWGGAGNTIYF.

CDR3 in DNA: TGTGCCAGCAGCTTACGGGATCCCATACAGTCACCCCTCCACTTT. This sequence encodes CASSLRDPIQSPLHF. V gene TRBV7-9 combines with J gene TRBJ1-6; D not resolved. V was cut by 2 bases and J by 10 bases, with 15 bases left in between. CDR3 length: 15 amino acids. CDR1 is SEHNR, CDR2 FQNEAQ, per germline (reference sequence).

The CDR3 DNA follows: TGTGCCAGCAGCTTAGTTAACTCCAACACAGATACGCAGTATTTT. Amino acids: CASSLVNSNTDTQYF. The chain carries TRBV7-8 and TRBJ2-3, with unresolved D. This CDR3 is 15 amino acids long. The germline V gene has CDR1 SGHVS and CDR2 FQNEAQ. Trimming stripped 1 base from V and 2 bases from J, with 10 bases between. Supplemented by reference TRBV7-8 and TRBJ2-3, the full variable domain reads GAGVSQSPRYKVAKRGQDVALRCDPISGHVSLFWYQQALGQGPEFLTYFQNEAQLDKSGLPSDRFFAERPEGSVSTLKIQRTQQEDSAVYLCASSLVNSNTDTQYFGPGTRLTVL.

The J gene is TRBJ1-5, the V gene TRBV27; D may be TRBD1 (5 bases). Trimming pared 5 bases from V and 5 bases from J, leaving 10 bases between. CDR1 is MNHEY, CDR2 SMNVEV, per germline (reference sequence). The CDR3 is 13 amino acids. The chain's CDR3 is CASSPRGDQPQHF. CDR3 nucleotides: TGTGCCAGCAGTCCCCGGGGGGATCAGCCCCAGCATTTT.

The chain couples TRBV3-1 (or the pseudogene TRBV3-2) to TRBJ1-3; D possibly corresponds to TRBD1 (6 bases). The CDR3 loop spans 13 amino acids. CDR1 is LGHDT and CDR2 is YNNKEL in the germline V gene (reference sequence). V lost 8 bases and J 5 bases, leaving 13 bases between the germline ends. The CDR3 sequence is CASGGNLRNTIYF. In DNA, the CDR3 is TGTGCCAGCGGGGGCAATTTACGAAACACCATATATTTT.

Here the CDR3 DNA reads TGTGCCAGCAGCTTGCTAGCGGAAGATAGCACAGATACGCAGTATTTT. It codes for CASSLLAEDSTDTQYF. The rearrangement joins TRBV5-6 to TRBJ2-3; 7 nucleotides match TRBD2. The germline V gene encodes CDR1 SGHDT and CDR2 YYEEEE. The CDR3 has 16 residues. V gave up 1 base and J gave up 0 bases; unmatched junction bases: 5.

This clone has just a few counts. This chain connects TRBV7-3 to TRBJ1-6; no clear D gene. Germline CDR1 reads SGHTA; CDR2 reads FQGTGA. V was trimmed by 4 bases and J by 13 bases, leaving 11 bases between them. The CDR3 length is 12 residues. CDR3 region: CASSSPPSPLHF. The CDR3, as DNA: TGTGCCAGCAGCTCCCCTCCTAGTCCCCTCCACTTT. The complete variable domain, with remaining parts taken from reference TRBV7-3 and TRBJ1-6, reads GAGVSQTPSNKVTEKGKYVELRCDPISGHTALYWYRQSLGQGPEFLIYFQGTGAADDSGLPNDRFFAVRPEGSVSTLKIQRTERGDSAVYLCASSSPPSPLHFGNGTRLTVT.

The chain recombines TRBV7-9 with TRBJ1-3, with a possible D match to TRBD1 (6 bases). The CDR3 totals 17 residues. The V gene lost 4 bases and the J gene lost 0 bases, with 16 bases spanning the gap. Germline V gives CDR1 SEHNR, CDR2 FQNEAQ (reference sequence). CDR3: CASSSPYRASSGNTIYF. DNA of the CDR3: TGTGCCAGCAGCTCTCCCTACAGGGCTTCCTCTGGAAACACCATATATTTT.

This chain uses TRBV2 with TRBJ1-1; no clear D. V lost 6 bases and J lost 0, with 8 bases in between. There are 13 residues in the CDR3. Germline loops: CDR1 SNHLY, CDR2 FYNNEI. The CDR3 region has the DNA TGTGCCAGCAGAAGCGAAATGAACACTGAAGCTTTCTTT. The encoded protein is CASRSEMNTEAFF.

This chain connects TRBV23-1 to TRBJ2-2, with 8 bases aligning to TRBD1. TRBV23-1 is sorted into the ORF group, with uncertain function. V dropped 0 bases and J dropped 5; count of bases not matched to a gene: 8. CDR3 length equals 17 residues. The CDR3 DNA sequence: TGCGCCAGCAGTCAATCAAGGACAGGGAACGCGACCGGGGAGCTGTTTTTT. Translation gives CASSQSRTGNATGELFF.

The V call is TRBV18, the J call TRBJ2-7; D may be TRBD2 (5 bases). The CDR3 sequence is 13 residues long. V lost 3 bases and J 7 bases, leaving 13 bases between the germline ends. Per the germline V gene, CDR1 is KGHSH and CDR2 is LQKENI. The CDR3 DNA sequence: TGTGCCAGCTCACCGGGGAGTTCAAGGGAGCAGTACTTC. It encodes CASSPGSSREQYF.

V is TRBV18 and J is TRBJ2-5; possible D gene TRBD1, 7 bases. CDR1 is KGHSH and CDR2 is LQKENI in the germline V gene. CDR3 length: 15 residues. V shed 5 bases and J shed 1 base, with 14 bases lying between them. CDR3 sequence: CASSRQGGFQETQYF. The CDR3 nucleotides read TGTGCCAGCTCAAGGCAGGGGGGCTTCCAAGAGACCCAGTACTTC.

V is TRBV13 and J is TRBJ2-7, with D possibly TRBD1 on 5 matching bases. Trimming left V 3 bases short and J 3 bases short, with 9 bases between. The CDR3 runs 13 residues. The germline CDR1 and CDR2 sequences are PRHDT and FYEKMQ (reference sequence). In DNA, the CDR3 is TGTGCCAGCAGCTTTTTAGGGGACTACGAGCAGTACTTC. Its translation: CASSFLGDYEQYF.

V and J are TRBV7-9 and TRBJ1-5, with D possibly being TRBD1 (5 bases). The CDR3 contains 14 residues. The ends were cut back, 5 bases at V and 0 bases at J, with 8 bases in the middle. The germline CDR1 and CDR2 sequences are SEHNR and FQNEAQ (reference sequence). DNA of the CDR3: TGTGCCAGCAGCCCGACAGATAGCAATCAGCCCCAGCATTTT. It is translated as CASSPTDSNQPQHF.

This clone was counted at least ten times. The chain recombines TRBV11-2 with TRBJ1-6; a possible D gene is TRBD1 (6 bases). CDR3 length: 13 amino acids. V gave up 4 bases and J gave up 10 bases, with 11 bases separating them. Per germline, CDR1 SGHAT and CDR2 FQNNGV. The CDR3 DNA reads TGTGCCAGCAGCTGGGGGGGCAGGTCACCCCTCCACTTT. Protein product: CASSWGGRSPLHF.

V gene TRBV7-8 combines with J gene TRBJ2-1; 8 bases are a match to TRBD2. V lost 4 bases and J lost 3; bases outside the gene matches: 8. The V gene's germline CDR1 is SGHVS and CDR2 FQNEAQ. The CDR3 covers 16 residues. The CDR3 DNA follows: TGTGCCAGCAGCTCCTTTAGCGGGATTCTCTACAATGAGCAGTTCTTC. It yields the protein CASSSFSGILYNEQFF.

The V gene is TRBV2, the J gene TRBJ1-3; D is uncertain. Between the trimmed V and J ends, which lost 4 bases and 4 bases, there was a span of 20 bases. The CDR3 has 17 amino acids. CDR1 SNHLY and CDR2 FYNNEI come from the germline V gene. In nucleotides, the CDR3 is TGTGCCAGCAGTGGAACATACAAACCTCTGGAGGGAAACACCATATATTTT. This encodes CASSGTYKPLEGNTIYF.

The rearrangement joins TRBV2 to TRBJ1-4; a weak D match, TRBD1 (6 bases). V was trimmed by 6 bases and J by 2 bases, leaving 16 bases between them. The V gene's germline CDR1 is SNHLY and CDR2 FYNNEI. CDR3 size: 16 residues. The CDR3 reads CASRRAGDGTNEKLFF. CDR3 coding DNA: TGTGCCAGCAGGAGGGCAGGGGACGGGACTAATGAAAAACTGTTTTTT. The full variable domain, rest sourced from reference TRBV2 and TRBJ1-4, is EPEVTQTPSHQVTQMGQEVILRCVPISNHLYFYWYRQILGQKVEFLVSFYNNEISEKSEIFDDQFSVERPDGSNFTLKIRSTKLEDSAMYFCASRRAGDGTNEKLFFGSGTQLSVL.

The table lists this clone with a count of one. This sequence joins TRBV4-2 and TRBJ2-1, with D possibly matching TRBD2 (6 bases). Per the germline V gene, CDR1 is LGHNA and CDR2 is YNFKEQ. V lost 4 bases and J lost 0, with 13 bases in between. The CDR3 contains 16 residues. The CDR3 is CASSPWRGGSYNEQFF. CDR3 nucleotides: TGTGCCAGCAGCCCGTGGCGGGGCGGCTCCTACAATGAGCAGTTCTTC.

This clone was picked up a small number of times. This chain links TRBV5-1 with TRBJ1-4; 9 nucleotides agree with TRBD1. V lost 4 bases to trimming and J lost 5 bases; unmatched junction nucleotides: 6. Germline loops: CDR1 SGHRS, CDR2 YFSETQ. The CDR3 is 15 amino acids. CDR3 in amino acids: CASSGETGGNEKLFF. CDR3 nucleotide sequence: TGCGCCAGCAGCGGAGAGACAGGGGGGAATGAAAAACTGTTTTTT.

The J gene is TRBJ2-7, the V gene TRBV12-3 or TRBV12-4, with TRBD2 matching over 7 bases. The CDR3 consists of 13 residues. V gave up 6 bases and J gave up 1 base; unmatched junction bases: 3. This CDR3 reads CASSEAGSYEQYF. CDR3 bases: TGTGCCAGCAGCGAAGCGGGATCCTACGAGCAGTACTTC.